The clone carrying this T cell receptor (beta chain) was counted once. This sample is part of a study of blood T cell repertoires in COVID-19. Across the whole study: Samples representing acute and convalescent COVID-19 were sourced from the United States, Italy and Spain. Sources were T cells, B-cell-depleted T cells, or PBMCs; the material itself was cDNA or gDNA.

CDR3 length equals 15 residues. Per the germline V gene, CDR1 is SGHVS and CDR2 is FNYEAQ. V lost 5 bases to trimming and J lost 2 bases, with 14 bases between them. Original data processing: Reference gene primer amplification yielded estimated nucleated cell counts. Generated by immunoSEQ multiplex PCR, the TCRdb table keeps only in-frame clones and is missing some. The V and J calls and clone size were taken over from that table, and D and trimming were inferred from the DNA. The sample records a few hundred thousand clones, 70% to 90% being singletons. This TCR came from a woman aged 45-65 years with active or convalescent COVID-19. Material for sequencing was peripheral blood. The chain has TRBV7-6 and TRBJ2-3; D is unresolved. The CDR3 loop is CASSPDLKTTDTQYF. CDR3 DNA sequence: TGTGCCAGCAGCCCCGACTTGAAAACCACAGATACGCAGTATTTT.